A selection of T cell receptor beta chains follows, all from one sample in a study of CXCR3-negative and CXCR3-positive naive CD8 T cells. Following a re-call of the 5' RACE reads, TCRdb has one entry per CDR3 protein and lacks DNA. The record lists 130,000 to 150,000 distinct CDR3 sequences, of which the ten most abundant hold roughly 0.27%. Sequencing input: naive CXCR3+ CD8+ T cells from blood. The receptors originated from a human donor in good health. Some clones in this sample may be carry-over from other donors' samples. The CDR3 runs from the conserved cysteine through the conserved F or W. The order of the fields is V gene, J gene, CDR3 protein.

v_call: TRBV10-2
j_call: TRBJ2-1
cdr3_aa: CASRPTAGLAPRNNEQFF

v_call: TRBV3-1
j_call: TRBJ2-2
cdr3_aa: CASSVGLVLDTGELFF

v_call: TRBV28
j_call: TRBJ2-5
cdr3_aa: CASSLYYQETQYF

v_call: TRBV28
j_call: TRBJ1-1
cdr3_aa: CASSKRSQVWEAFF

v_call: TRBV30
j_call: TRBJ1-1
cdr3_aa: CAWGGVFEAFF

v_call: TRBV7-2
j_call: TRBJ2-7
cdr3_aa: CASSLALAGDGSEQYF

v_call: TRBV14
j_call: TRBJ2-7
cdr3_aa: CASSQDSVRDSWYEQYF

v_call: TRBV7-9
j_call: TRBJ2-7
cdr3_aa: CASRPDNSYEQYF

v_call: TRBV6-5
j_call: TRBJ2-7
cdr3_aa: CASSPAGAYEQYF

v_call: TRBV7-2
j_call: TRBJ2-3
cdr3_aa: CASSLELAGADTQYF

v_call: TRBV2
j_call: TRBJ1-6
cdr3_aa: CASSEGSQGANSPLHF

v_call: TRBV18
j_call: TRBJ2-3
cdr3_aa: CASSPPGTEDTQYF

v_call: TRBV11-3
j_call: TRBJ1-1
cdr3_aa: CASRTRSGGVVTEAFF

v_call: TRBV5-1
j_call: TRBJ2-1
cdr3_aa: CASSLSAQGHNEQFF

v_call: TRBV6-2/TRBV6-3
j_call: TRBJ2-1
cdr3_aa: CASSYSETGLNEQFF

v_call: TRBV2
j_call: TRBJ1-1
cdr3_aa: CASSEAILSTEAFF

v_call: TRBV4-1
j_call: TRBJ1-1
cdr3_aa: CASSQDGPYFAGANTEAFF

v_call: TRBV29-1
j_call: TRBJ1-2
cdr3_aa: CSVESNRAGYTF

v_call: TRBV6-5
j_call: TRBJ1-5
cdr3_aa: CASSVGQGGNQPQHF

v_call: TRBV19
j_call: TRBJ2-7
cdr3_aa: CASSISGAGLRF

v_call: TRBV27
j_call: TRBJ2-7
cdr3_aa: CASRPDWADEQYF

v_call: TRBV7-2
j_call: TRBJ2-6
cdr3_aa: CASSPRALGANVLTF

v_call: TRBV5-6
j_call: TRBJ2-7
cdr3_aa: CASSLTTSGSYTYEQYF

v_call: TRBV29-1
j_call: TRBJ2-6
cdr3_aa: CSVVPVDRGSSGANVLTF

v_call: TRBV20-1
j_call: TRBJ2-7
cdr3_aa: CSARELRTSASYEQYF

v_call: TRBV6-2/TRBV6-3
j_call: TRBJ2-3
cdr3_aa: CASIRGQGTDTQYF

v_call: TRBV29-1
j_call: TRBJ1-1
cdr3_aa: CSVDGGIHTEAFF

v_call: TRBV29-1
j_call: TRBJ2-7
cdr3_aa: CSVEGVTESSGRYF

v_call: TRBV6-2/TRBV6-3
j_call: TRBJ2-3
cdr3_aa: CASSRTSGGLDTQYF

v_call: TRBV29-1
j_call: TRBJ2-2
cdr3_aa: CSVVQGAPGELFF

v_call: TRBV12-3/TRBV12-4
j_call: TRBJ2-7
cdr3_aa: CASSSSTPLAEQYF

v_call: TRBV7-6
j_call: TRBJ2-1
cdr3_aa: CASRPTSDHNEQFF

v_call: TRBV7-2
j_call: TRBJ2-7
cdr3_aa: CASSLVPQGTNEQYF

v_call: TRBV7-2
j_call: TRBJ2-7
cdr3_aa: CASSIGGYEQYF

v_call: TRBV7-9
j_call: TRBJ2-2
cdr3_aa: CALGEDGHKGELFF

v_call: TRBV15
j_call: TRBJ2-1
cdr3_aa: CATSMGTGSFYEQFF

v_call: TRBV7-8
j_call: TRBJ1-2
cdr3_aa: CASSLAAGGALGGYTF

v_call: TRBV10-3
j_call: TRBJ1-1
cdr3_aa: CAISDGTGGENTEAFF

v_call: TRBV5-1
j_call: TRBJ2-2
cdr3_aa: CASSRTGTHGELFF

v_call: TRBV27
j_call: TRBJ2-3
cdr3_aa: CASSYGPSTDTQYF

v_call: TRBV7-9
j_call: TRBJ2-7
cdr3_aa: CASSPRVGLAGIAHEQYF

v_call: TRBV6-6
j_call: TRBJ2-7
cdr3_aa: CASSPRTASYEQYF

v_call: TRBV20-1
j_call: TRBJ1-1
cdr3_aa: CSAQMTGQGTEAFF

v_call: TRBV27
j_call: TRBJ2-5
cdr3_aa: CASSLSLAGGQYF

v_call: TRBV15
j_call: TRBJ1-2
cdr3_aa: CATSGDREVYGYTF

v_call: TRBV28
j_call: TRBJ2-7
cdr3_aa: CASTFWGAQDEQYF

v_call: TRBV4-3
j_call: TRBJ2-7
cdr3_aa: CASSQVSAGSYEQYF

v_call: TRBV9
j_call: TRBJ2-2
cdr3_aa: CASSVGGLAAGELFF

v_call: TRBV28
j_call: TRBJ2-5
cdr3_aa: CASSKVLEPWSTQETQYF

v_call: TRBV30
j_call: TRBJ2-7
cdr3_aa: CAWSKGNYEQYF

v_call: TRBV24-1
j_call: TRBJ2-3
cdr3_aa: CATSEATEDTQYF

v_call: TRBV12-3/TRBV12-4
j_call: TRBJ1-1
cdr3_aa: CASSLGGGRIEAFF

v_call: TRBV28
j_call: TRBJ2-1
cdr3_aa: CASSLAIGSREQFF

v_call: TRBV21-1
j_call: TRBJ1-1
cdr3_aa: CASSKAVLDTEAFF

v_call: TRBV20-1
j_call: TRBJ2-5
cdr3_aa: CSAPGTSGSWETQYF

v_call: TRBV7-9
j_call: TRBJ2-1
cdr3_aa: CASSLGEGPNNEQFF

v_call: TRBV7-2
j_call: TRBJ2-5
cdr3_aa: CASSLIRAQETQYF

v_call: TRBV30
j_call: TRBJ1-1
cdr3_aa: CAWSPFDSLNTEAFF

v_call: TRBV29-1
j_call: TRBJ2-5
cdr3_aa: CSADPGQGQETQYF

v_call: TRBV12-3/TRBV12-4
j_call: TRBJ2-3
cdr3_aa: CASSPPDGPAVGTQYF